Sequencing of this T cell receptor (beta chain) was carried out in a study of cytomegalovirus exposure and HLA in healthy donors. Broader study findings: Later on, an analysis found that several of the most significant clusters appeared to be linked to common viral pathogens, which included parvovirus B19.

PCR was performed using 60 Vbeta and 13 Jbeta primers. Original processing notes: It was a later analysis that counted roughly 79 million unique TCR beta chains, of which some 12 million were shared. The protocol was immunoSEQ multiplex PCR, while the TCRdb copy is restricted to in-frame clones and leaves out a portion. V and J calls and clone size follow that table, whereas D and trimming were derived from the DNA. Counted here are roughly 100,000 clones, 75% occurring once; the ten biggest clones make up around 2.8%. Concerning this clone itself: Its antigen is currently unknown. The sample holds other DNA sequences that translate to the same CDR3.

After removal of 4 bases from V and 3 bases from J, the junction contained 3 bases not matched to a gene. This CDR3 is 15 amino acids long. Germline CDR1 and CDR2: SGHRS and YFSETQ. Sequencing used PBMCs. This TCR derives from a male donor in good health and CMV-seropositive. The rearrangement uses TRBV5-1 and TRBJ2-3; 12 nucleotides line up with TRBD2. In nucleotides, the CDR3 is TGCGCCAGCAGCCTAGCGGGGGGGTCAACAGATACGCAGTATTTT. Its protein is CASSLAGGSTDTQYF.